This TCR beta chain was sequenced for a study of T cells in women clearing cervical HPV infection. Study-level background: Cases were women with histologically confirmed HPV16-related CIN3 or worse, including 2 invasive cancers.

The protocol was immunoSEQ multiplex PCR, while the TCRdb copy is restricted to in-frame clones and leaves out a portion. This sample's table has fewer than 35,000 clones. The TCR sequence derives from a woman between 18 and 70 years old with a cervical HPV16 infection that either progressed to CIN3+ or cleared (not recorded which). Sample: blood buffy coat.

Incomplete CDR3 DNA: TGTGCCAGCAGCCTCCCCCGGGGGACGGACAATGAG. It encodes CASSLPRGTDNE. The CDR3 in full is CASSLPRGTDNEQFF. The chain has TRBV7-9 and TRBJ2-1, with D tentatively TRBD2 (6 bases). From the germline J gene comes the end of the CDR3, since the read stops 3 residues before it. CDR1 is SEHNR and CDR2 is FQNEAQ in the germline V gene (reference sequence). The CDR3 extends over 15 amino acids. The V and J ends lost 5 bases and 5 bases respectively, with 16 bases between them.